One and the same sample provided the 15 T cell receptor beta chains below, sequenced in a study of T cell responses to AZD1222 COVID-19 vaccine. Only in-frame clones appear in the TCRdb table, and some are missing; sequencing was by immunoSEQ multiplex PCR. Counted here are roughly 120,000 clones, more than 80% occurring once; the ten biggest clones make up more than 4.5%. The starting material was peripheral blood, obtained on day 0 of AZD1222 vaccination. The receptors derive from an adult in good health.

A few counts support this clone. The V gene is TRBV19, the J gene TRBJ1-1, with D maybe TRBD1 (5 bases). This CDR3 has 11 residues. Germline assignment: CDR1 LNHDA and CDR2 SQIVND (reference sequence). With 8 bases removed from V and 6 bases from J, the gap between germline ends came to 10 bases. The CDR3 nucleotides read TGTGCCAGTGGGGGGAGGGCTGAAGCTTTCTTT. It specifies CASGGRAEAFF.

The CDR3 bases are TGCGCCAGCAGCCAATCCCATACAGGGCATCAAGGGAGCAATCAGCCCCAGCATTTT. It encodes CASSQSHTGHQGSNQPQHF. The gene calls are TRBV4-1 and TRBJ1-5; D might be TRBD1 (6 bases). The CDR3 length is 19 residues. V was cut by 2 bases and J by 1 base, with 21 bases left in between. In germline, CDR1 is MGHRA, CDR2 YSYEKL.

This sequence joins TRBV3-1 (or the pseudogene TRBV3-2) and TRBJ1-5, with no clear D. The CDR3 has 14 amino acids. Germline V gives CDR1 LGHDT, CDR2 YNNKEL (reference sequence). Trimming stripped 3 bases from V and 0 bases from J, with 6 bases between. CDR3 DNA: TGTGCCAGCAGCCACGAATATAGCAATCAGCCCCAGCATTTT. This translates into CASSHEYSNQPQHF.

The CDR3 sequence: CASSVGTQMAPLHF. The CDR3 DNA sequence: TGTGCCAGCAGCGTAGGGACTCAAATGGCACCCCTCCACTTT. This chain joins TRBV9 and TRBJ1-6, with D uncertain. The CDR3 extends over 14 amino acids. CDR1 is SGDLS, CDR2 YYNGEE, per germline. V was cut by 0 bases and J by 11 bases, with 12 bases left in between.

This clone has only one observation. This chain connects TRBV5-4 to TRBJ1-2; possibly TRBD1 for D (5 bases). V lost 2 bases and J lost 1, with 15 bases in between. This CDR3 is built from 16 residues. Per the germline V gene, CDR1 is SGHNT and CDR2 is YYREEE (reference sequence). The CDR3: CASSFVEGTGNYGYTF. The CDR3 coding sequence is TGTGCCAGCAGCTTCGTAGAGGGGACCGGTAACTATGGCTACACCTTC.

The chain uses TRBV19 and TRBJ1-6, with D perhaps TRBD1 (6 bases). The V and J ends lost 6 bases and 4 bases respectively, with 7 bases between them. Germline V gene sequence: CDR1 LNHDA, CDR2 SQIVND (reference sequence). The CDR3 is 13 residues long. The CDR3 sequence: CASRDRYNSPLHF. The CDR3 DNA reads TGTGCCAGTAGGGACAGATATAATTCACCCCTCCACTTT.

The chain uses TRBV14 and TRBJ1-2; D call uncertain. The CDR3 totals 14 residues. Deletions cut 0 bases from V and 0 bases from J, with 5 bases between. The germline V gene encodes CDR1 SGHDN and CDR2 FVKESK. CDR3 region: CASSQDKANYGYTF. The CDR3 DNA is TGTGCCAGCAGCCAAGATAAAGCTAACTATGGCTACACCTTC.

V gene TRBV6-6 combines with J gene TRBJ1-6; 10 positions match TRBD1. Per germline, CDR1 MNHNY and CDR2 SVGAGI (reference sequence). The CDR3 loop spans 15 amino acids. The ends lost 5 bases at V and 10 bases at J; junction bases unmatched: 8. CDR3 coding DNA: TGTGCCAGCAGTCCCCAGACAGGGGGCAGGTCACCCCTCCACTTT. It codes for CASSPQTGGRSPLHF.

This sequence joins TRBV25-1 and TRBJ1-1; D call uncertain. Trimming took off 6 bases at V and 0 bases at J, with 11 bases between the two ends. This CDR3 is built from 14 residues. Germline V lookup: CDR1 MGHDK, CDR2 SYGVNS. The CDR3 sequence: CASSSSFMNTEAFF. Here the CDR3 DNA reads TGTGCCAGCAGCTCCAGTTTCATGAACACTGAAGCTTTCTTT.

V and J are TRBV9 and TRBJ2-1; 7 nucleotides match TRBD2. Germline-derived CDR1 and CDR2 are SGDLS and YYNGEE. The V segment lost 0 bases and the J segment 5 bases; nucleotides outside the gene matches: 5. This CDR3 spans 15 amino acids. The CDR3 here is CASSVAGTNDNEQFF. The DNA for the CDR3 is TGTGCCAGCAGCGTAGCCGGGACTAACGACAATGAGCAGTTCTTC.

The chain employs TRBV7-9 and TRBJ1-2; possible D gene TRBD1, 6 bases. CDR1 and CDR2 from the germline V gene are SEHNR and FQNEAQ (reference sequence). The CDR3 contains 15 residues. V was trimmed by 5 bases and J by 7 bases, leaving 20 bases between them. CDR3 sequence: CASSPTPTGISGYTF. Written as DNA, the CDR3 is TGTGCCAGCAGCCCCACTCCCACAGGGATCTCTGGCTACACCTTC.

J is TRBJ2-6 and V is TRBV7-6, with D perhaps matching TRBD2 (6 bases). The V end lost 5 bases, the J end lost 1 base, and 12 bases lay between the germline ends. Germline CDR1 reads SGHVS; CDR2 reads FNYEAQ. This CDR3 has 16 residues. The CDR3 loop is CASSPGGASGANVLTF. In DNA form, the CDR3 reads TGTGCCAGCAGCCCCGGAGGGGCGTCTGGGGCCAACGTCCTGACTTTC.

The chain links TRBV18 to TRBJ2-7; perhaps D is TRBD1 or TRBD2 (5 bases each). From germline, CDR1 is KGHSH and CDR2 LQKENI. CDR3 length: 15 residues. V was shortened by 1 base and J by 2 bases, with 12 bases between the two germline ends. The CDR3 DNA is TGTGCCAGCTCACCACGAGGGGCGAGCACCTACGAGCAGTACTTC. Translated, it gives CASSPRGASTYEQYF.

The chain is built from TRBV7-2 and TRBJ2-3, with D possibly being TRBD2 (5 bases). The CDR3 runs 14 residues. Germline V lookup: CDR1 SGHTA, CDR2 FQGNSA. The V end lost 5 bases, the J end lost 2 bases, and 11 bases lay between the germline ends. CDR3 coding DNA: TGTGCCAGCAGCCCGGGGTCTGTCACAGATACGCAGTATTTT. Its translation is CASSPGSVTDTQYF.

The CDR3 sequence: CASSRSTGLLTEKLFF. CDR3 DNA sequence: TGTGCCAGCAGCCGCTCGACAGGCCTACTAACCGAAAAACTGTTTTTT. The chain carries TRBV3-1 (or the pseudogene TRBV3-2) and TRBJ1-4, with TRBD1 as a possible D gene (6 bases). The V gene's germline CDR1 is LGHDT and CDR2 YNNKEL (reference sequence). The length of the CDR3 is 16 residues. The V end lost 4 bases, the J end lost 8 bases, and 20 bases lay between the germline ends.